One sample yielded the 21 T cell receptor beta chains listed below, sequenced in a study of T cells in Graves' hyperthyroidism and ophthalmopathy. It was RNA transcripts that yielded the amplified TCR beta CDR3 regions. TCR CDR3 regions were first amplified by RT-PCR with HTBI primers. TCRdb analysed the multiplex PCR reads with MiXCR anew, one entry per CDR3 protein. The table includes around 210,000 distinct CDR3 sequences, 17% detected once. The sample comprised blood. Source of these receptors: a woman aged 50 to 65 with Graves' hyperthyroidism.

The sample holds many counts of this clonotype. V usage is TRBV27 and J usage is TRBJ2-3; the match to TRBD2 covers 14 bases. The CDR3 length is 18 residues. With 2 bases clipped from V and 1 base from J, the junction kept 5 bases outside the gene matches. Germline lookup yields CDR1 MNHEY and CDR2 SMNVEV (reference sequence). The CDR3 bases are TGTGCCAGCAGTTTAGGACTAGCGGGAGGTCTTGGCACAGATACGCAGTATTTT. Translated: CASSLGLAGGLGTDTQYF.

This clonotype appeared a few times. The chain joins TRBV10-3 to TRBJ2-1; 7 bases fit TRBD2. The CDR3 is made up of 13 amino acids. Germline values: CDR1 ENHRY, CDR2 SYGVKD. Trimming at V came to 4 bases and at J to 5 bases, leaving 2 bases not matched to a gene. CDR3 DNA sequence: TGTGCCATCAGTGTGGCGGGGGACAATGAGCAGTTCTTC. This codes for CAISVAGDNEQFF.

This clonotype was seen more than once but under ten times. DNA for the CDR3: TGTGCCAGCAATATTCTGTCAGGGACCAACTATGGCTACACCTTC. This codes for CASNILSGTNYGYTF. J is TRBJ1-2 and V is TRBV28; possible D gene TRBD1, 5 bases. Trimming removed 7 bases from V and 2 bases from J, with 17 bases in between. The CDR3 has 15 amino acids. Germline V gives CDR1 MDHEN, CDR2 SYDVKM.

The V and J genes are TRBV20-1 and TRBJ2-1, with D hard to call. Trimming pared 3 bases from V and 7 bases from J, leaving 19 bases between. The V gene's germline CDR1 is DFQATT and CDR2 SNEGSKA (reference sequence). The CDR3 contains 15 residues. CDR3 nucleotide sequence: TGCAGTGCTAGTGGGCAGGCCTTAAGTATGAATGAGCAGTTCTTC. Its protein product is CSASGQALSMNEQFF.

This clonotype has more than one count but fewer than ten. The chain uses TRBV19 and TRBJ2-3; D perhaps matches TRBD1 (6 bases). Trimming left V 6 bases short and J 2 bases short, with 15 bases between. The CDR3 runs to 15 residues. Germline CDR1 and CDR2: LNHDA and SQIVND (reference sequence). CDR3 residues: CASRSRGYNTDTQYF. Here the CDR3 DNA reads TGTGCCAGTAGGAGCAGGGGATATAACACAGATACGCAGTATTTT.

This clonotype appeared a few times. V usage is TRBV19 and J usage is TRBJ2-1; tentative D call: TRBD2 (6 bases). The germline V gene has CDR1 LNHDA and CDR2 SQIVND (reference sequence). The CDR3 extends over 13 amino acids. V dropped 4 bases and J dropped 4 bases, with 8 bases sitting between them. The CDR3 DNA follows: TGTGCCAGTAGTAGGGACTTTTACAATGAGCAGTTCTTC. Translation: CASSRDFYNEQFF. Full variable domain (remainder filled in from reference TRBV19 and TRBJ2-1): DGGITQSPKYLFRKEGQNVTLSCEQNLNHDAMYWYRQDPGQGLRLIYYSQIVNDFQKGDIAEGYSVSREKKESFPLTVTSAQKNPTAFYLCASSRDFYNEQFFGPGTRLTVL.

The rearrangement joins TRBV6-1 to TRBJ1-5; TRBD1 matches 7 bases. There are 12 residues in the CDR3. Trimming cost V 2 bases and J 11 bases; bases outside gene matches: 3. Germline V lookup: CDR1 MNHNS, CDR2 SASEGT. The chain's CDR3 is CASSEPGGSQHF. CDR3 coding DNA: TGTGCCAGCAGTGAACCAGGGGGGTCCCAGCATTTT.

This clonotype was recorded many times. The genes are TRBV29-1 and TRBJ2-5, with D possibly called TRBD1 or TRBD2 (5 bases each). Germline V gene sequence: CDR1 SQVTM, CDR2 ANQGSEA. Trimming pared 4 bases from V and 0 bases from J, leaving 9 bases between. The CDR3 contains 13 residues. The CDR3 here is CSVVWGYQETQYF. Here the CDR3 DNA reads TGCAGCGTTGTGTGGGGGTACCAAGAGACCCAGTACTTC.

J is TRBJ2-1 and V is TRBV2, with 9 bases that match TRBD2. CDR3 length: 16 residues. CDR1 is SNHLY and CDR2 is FYNNEI in the germline V gene. V was pared by 7 bases and J by 4 bases, with 11 bases of the junction left unmatched. This CDR3 reads CASTVSQTSGYNEQFF. The CDR3 DNA reads as TGTGCCAGCACGGTCAGTCAGACTAGCGGTTACAATGAGCAGTTCTTC.

At least ten counts were recorded for this clonotype. The J gene is TRBJ2-1, the V gene TRBV4-1; D is uncertain. The CDR3 has 16 amino acids. Trimming cost V 1 base and J 4 bases, with 14 bases left between them. Germline CDR1 reads MGHRA; CDR2 reads YSYEKL. The DNA of the CDR3 is TGCGCCAGCAGCCAAGTCTGGAGAGGAAGGTACAATGAGCAGTTCTTC. Its translation is CASSQVWRGRYNEQFF.

This clonotype has only a few counts. The rearrangement links TRBV24-1 to TRBJ2-2; D is undetermined. There are 15 residues in the CDR3. The ends were cut back, 3 bases at V and 2 bases at J, with 9 bases in the middle. The germline gives CDR1 KGHDR, CDR2 SFDVKD. Here the CDR3 DNA reads TGTGCCACCAGTGATCCGGTCCTAAACACCGGGGAGCTGTTTTTT. Residues: CATSDPVLNTGELFF.

This clonotype was picked up many times. V is TRBV27 and J is TRBJ2-7; TRBD2 might be the D (6 bases). CDR1 is MNHEY and CDR2 is SMNVEV in the germline V gene (reference sequence). CDR3 length: 14 residues. Trimming took 0 bases from V and 1 from J, leaving 7 bases between them. As DNA, the CDR3 is TGTGCCAGCAGTTTATCGGGACTTTCCTACGAGCAGTACTTC. As protein: CASSLSGLSYEQYF.

Ten or more counts support this clonotype. The V and J genes are TRBV7-8 and TRBJ2-1; D is possibly TRBD1 (6 bases). The CDR3 has 16 amino acids. The germline V gene encodes CDR1 SGHVS and CDR2 FQNEAQ. Trimming took 3 bases from V and 10 from J, leaving 22 bases between them. The CDR3 region has the DNA TGTGCCAGCAGCTTTGTTCGGACAGTAGATTACAGGGAGCAGTTCTTC. This gives the protein CASSFVRTVDYREQFF.

The CDR3 sequence: CASRASTNEKLFF. Here the CDR3 DNA reads TGTGCCAGCAGGGCTTCGACTAATGAAAAACTGTTTTTT. The chain is built from TRBV6-2 or TRBV6-3 and TRBJ1-4; D is uncertain. Trimming stripped 6 bases from V and 2 bases from J, with 7 bases between. The CDR3 is 13 amino acids. The germline CDR1 and CDR2 sequences are MNHEY and SVGEGT.

V and J are TRBV28 and TRBJ2-2, with 13 bases identical to TRBD2. Looked up from germline, CDR1 is MDHEN and CDR2 is SYDVKM. This CDR3 region has 18 residues. The V and J ends lost 1 base and 6 bases, in that order; junction bases with no gene match: 8. The CDR3 DNA sequence: TGTGCCAGCAGTTTATTCGGGACTAGCGGGAAGGTGGCCGGGGAGCTGTTTTTT. Its protein is CASSLFGTSGKVAGELFF.

This clonotype was seen a handful of times. A much larger clone differs by one base, so this may be a read error. The V gene is TRBV7-8, the J gene TRBJ1-1; 7 nucleotides line up with TRBD1. This CDR3 has 13 amino acids. Germline V gives CDR1 SGHVS, CDR2 FQNEAQ. The CDR3, as DNA: TGTACCAGCAACCAGGGGGGCGGCACTGAAGCTTTCTTT. This gives the protein CTSNQGGGTEAFF. The whole variable domain, filled in from reference TRBV7-8 and TRBJ1-1, reads GAGVSQSPRYKVAKRGQDVALRCDPISGHVSLFWYQQALGQGPEFLTYFQNEAQLDKSGLPSDRFFAERPEGSVSTLKIQRTQQEDSAVYLCTSNQGGGTEAFFGQGTRLTVV.

About this clonotype: It may be a read error: a sequence one base away is much more abundant. V is TRBV20-1 and J is TRBJ2-5, with D unresolved. This CDR3 has 13 residues. Per the germline V gene, CDR1 is DFQATT and CDR2 is SNEGSKA (reference sequence). CDR3 coding DNA: TGCAGTGCTAGAGAGGGTTTTCAAGGGACCCAGTACTTC. It yields the protein CSAREGFQGTQYF.

The rearrangement joins TRBV6-4 to TRBJ2-2; TRBD2 matches 8 bases. CDR1 is MRHNA and CDR2 is SNTAGT in the germline V gene. Trimming removed 5 bases from V and 7 bases from J; junction bases left unmatched: 9. This CDR3 is 15 amino acids long. The CDR3 reads CASSRDSGKFGELFF. Written as DNA, the CDR3 is TGTGCCAGCAGTCGGGATAGCGGGAAGTTCGGGGAGCTGTTTTTT.

V and J are TRBV7-3 and TRBJ2-1; TRBD2 aligns across 7 bases. The germline gives CDR1 SGHTA, CDR2 FQGTGA. This CDR3 comprises 15 residues. Trimming took 4 bases from V and 4 from J; bases not matched to a gene: 7. CDR3 in amino acids: CASSWGGDSYNEQFF. DNA of the CDR3: TGTGCCAGCAGCTGGGGGGGGGACTCATACAATGAGCAGTTCTTC.

The rearrangement joins TRBV7-3 to TRBJ1-2, with D hard to call. Trimming pared 2 bases from V and 5 bases from J, leaving 6 bases between. Per germline, CDR1 SGHTA and CDR2 FQGTGA. This CDR3 spans 12 amino acids. The CDR3 DNA is TGTGCCAGCAGCTTAGATGGATATGGCTACACCTTC. Encoded protein: CASSLDGYGYTF.

This clonotype was detected a few times. The rearrangement uses TRBV9 and TRBJ2-6, with D unresolved. The germline gives CDR1 SGDLS, CDR2 YYNGEE. Trimming left V 3 bases short and J 0 bases short, with 7 bases between. This CDR3 is 15 amino acids long. The CDR3 spells CASSGHNSGANVLTF. The CDR3 DNA follows: TGTGCCAGCAGCGGTCACAACTCTGGGGCCAACGTCCTGACTTTC.